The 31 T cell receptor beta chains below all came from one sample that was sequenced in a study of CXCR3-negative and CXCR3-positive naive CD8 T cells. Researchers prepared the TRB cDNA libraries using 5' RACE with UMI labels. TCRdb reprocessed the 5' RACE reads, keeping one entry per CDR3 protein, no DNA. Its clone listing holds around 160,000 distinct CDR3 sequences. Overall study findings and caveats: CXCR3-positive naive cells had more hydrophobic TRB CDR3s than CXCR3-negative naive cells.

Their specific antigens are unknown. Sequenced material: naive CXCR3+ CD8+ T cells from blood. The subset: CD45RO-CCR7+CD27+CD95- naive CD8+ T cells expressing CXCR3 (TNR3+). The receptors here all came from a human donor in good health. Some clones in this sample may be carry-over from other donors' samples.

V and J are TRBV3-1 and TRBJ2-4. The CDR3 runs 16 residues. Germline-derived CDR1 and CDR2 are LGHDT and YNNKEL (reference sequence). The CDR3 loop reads CASSQGRGRAKNIQYF. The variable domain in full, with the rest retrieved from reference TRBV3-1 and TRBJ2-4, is DTAVSQTPKYLVTQMGNDKSIKCEQNLGHDTMYWYKQDSKKFLKIMFSYNNKELIINETVPNRFSPKSPDKAHLNLHINSLELGDSAVYFCASSQGRGRAKNIQYFGAGTRLSVL.

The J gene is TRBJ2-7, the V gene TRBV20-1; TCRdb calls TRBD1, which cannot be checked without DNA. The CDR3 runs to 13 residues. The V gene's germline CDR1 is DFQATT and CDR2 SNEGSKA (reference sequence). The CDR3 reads CSAIDSITYEQYF.

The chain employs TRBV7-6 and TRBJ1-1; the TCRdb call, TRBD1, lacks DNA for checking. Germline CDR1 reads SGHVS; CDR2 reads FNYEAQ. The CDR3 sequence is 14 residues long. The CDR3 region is CASSPRGSRTEAFF.

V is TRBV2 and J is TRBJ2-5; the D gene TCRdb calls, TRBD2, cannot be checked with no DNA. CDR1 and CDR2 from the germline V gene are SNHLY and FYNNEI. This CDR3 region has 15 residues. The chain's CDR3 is CASSDLRDYAETQYF.

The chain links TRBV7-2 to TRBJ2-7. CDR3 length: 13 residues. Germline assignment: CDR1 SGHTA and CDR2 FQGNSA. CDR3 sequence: CASSPQLGNEQYF.

This CDR3 is CASSYPLPTSGKETQYF. The genes are TRBV7-2 and TRBJ2-5; TCRdb gives TRBD2 as the D gene, but with no DNA this cannot be confirmed. This CDR3 contains 17 residues. From germline, CDR1 is SGHTA and CDR2 FQGNSA.

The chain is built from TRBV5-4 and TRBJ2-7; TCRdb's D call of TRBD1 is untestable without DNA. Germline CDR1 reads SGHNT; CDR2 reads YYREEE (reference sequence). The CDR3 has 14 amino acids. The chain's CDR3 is CASIPDGTTYEQYF.

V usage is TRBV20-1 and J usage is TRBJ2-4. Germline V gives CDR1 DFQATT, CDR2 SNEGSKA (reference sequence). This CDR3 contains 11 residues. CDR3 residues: CSALAKNIQYF.

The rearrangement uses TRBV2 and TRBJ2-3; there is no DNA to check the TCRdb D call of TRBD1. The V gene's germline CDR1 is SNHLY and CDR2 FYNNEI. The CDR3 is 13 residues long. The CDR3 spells CASHEQGVDTQYF.

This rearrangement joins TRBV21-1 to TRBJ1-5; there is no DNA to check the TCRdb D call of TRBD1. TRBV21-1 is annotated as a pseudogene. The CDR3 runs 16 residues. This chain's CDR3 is CASSKVEQGAGMPQHF.

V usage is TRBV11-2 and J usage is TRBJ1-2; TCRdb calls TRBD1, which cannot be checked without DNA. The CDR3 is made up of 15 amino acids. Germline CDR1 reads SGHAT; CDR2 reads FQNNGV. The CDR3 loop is CASSPGTGENYGYTF.

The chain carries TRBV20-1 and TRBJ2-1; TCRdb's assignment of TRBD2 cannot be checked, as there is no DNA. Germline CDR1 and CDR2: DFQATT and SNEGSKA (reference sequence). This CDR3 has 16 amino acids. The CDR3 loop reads CSARGLQAEGINEQFF.

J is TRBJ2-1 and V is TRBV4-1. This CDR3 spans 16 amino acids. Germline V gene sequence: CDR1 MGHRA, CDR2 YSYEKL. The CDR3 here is CASSQSSAAAVDEQFF.

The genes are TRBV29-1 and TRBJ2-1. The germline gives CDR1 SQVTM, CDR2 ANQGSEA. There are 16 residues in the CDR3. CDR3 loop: CSVEDPRDASYNEQFF.

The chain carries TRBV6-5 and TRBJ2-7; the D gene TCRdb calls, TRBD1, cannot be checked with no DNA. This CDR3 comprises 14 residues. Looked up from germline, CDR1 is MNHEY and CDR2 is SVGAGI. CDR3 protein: CASSGSEISYEQYF.

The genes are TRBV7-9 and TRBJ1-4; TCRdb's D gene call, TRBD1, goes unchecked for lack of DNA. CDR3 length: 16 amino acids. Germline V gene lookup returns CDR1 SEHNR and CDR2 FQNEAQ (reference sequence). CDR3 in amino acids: CASSPPDVGANEKLFF. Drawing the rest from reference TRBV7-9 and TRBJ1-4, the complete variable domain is DTGVSQNPRHKITKRGQNVTFRCDPISEHNRLYWYRQTLGQGPEFLTYFQNEAQLEKSRLLSDRFSAERPKGSFSTLEIQRTEQGDSAMYLCASSPPDVGANEKLFFGSGTQLSVL.

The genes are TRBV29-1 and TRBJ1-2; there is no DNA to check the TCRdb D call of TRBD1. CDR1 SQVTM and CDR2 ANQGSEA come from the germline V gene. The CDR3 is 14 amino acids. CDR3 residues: CSVHADRGNYGYTF.

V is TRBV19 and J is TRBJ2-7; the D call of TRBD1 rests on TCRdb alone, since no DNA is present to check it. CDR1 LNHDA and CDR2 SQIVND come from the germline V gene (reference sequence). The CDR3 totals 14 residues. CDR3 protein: CASSSGTQLYEQYF. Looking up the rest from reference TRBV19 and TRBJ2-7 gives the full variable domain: DGGITQSPKYLFRKEGQNVTLSCEQNLNHDAMYWYRQDPGQGLRLIYYSQIVNDFQKGDIAEGYSVSREKKESFPLTVTSAQKNPTAFYLCASSSGTQLYEQYFGPGTRLTVT.

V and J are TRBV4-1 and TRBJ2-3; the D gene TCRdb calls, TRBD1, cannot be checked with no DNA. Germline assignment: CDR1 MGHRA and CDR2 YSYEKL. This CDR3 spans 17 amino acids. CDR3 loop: CASSQASAGGSTDTQYF.

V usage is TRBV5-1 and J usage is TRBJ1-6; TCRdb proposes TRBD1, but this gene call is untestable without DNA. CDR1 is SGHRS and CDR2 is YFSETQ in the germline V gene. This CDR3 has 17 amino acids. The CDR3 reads CASSLGLQDKINSPLHF.

The CDR3 sequence is CASSLASGTGVYGYTF. The chain is built from TRBV12-3 or TRBV12-4 and TRBJ1-2; lacking DNA, the TRBD1 call made by TCRdb goes unchecked. The CDR3 consists of 16 residues.

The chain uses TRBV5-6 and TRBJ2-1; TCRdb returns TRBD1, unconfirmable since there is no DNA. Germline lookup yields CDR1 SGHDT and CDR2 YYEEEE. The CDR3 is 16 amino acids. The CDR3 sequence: CASSPRTGTGMNEQFF.

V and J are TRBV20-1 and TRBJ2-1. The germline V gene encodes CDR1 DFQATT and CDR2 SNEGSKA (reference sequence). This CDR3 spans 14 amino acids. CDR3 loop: CSARVQITYNEQFF.

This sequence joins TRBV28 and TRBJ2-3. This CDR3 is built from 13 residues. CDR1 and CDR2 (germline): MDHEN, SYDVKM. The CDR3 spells CASSLVPTDTQYF.

This CDR3 is CASSSSSGQTYEQYF. The chain uses TRBV7-9 and TRBJ2-7; the TCRdb call, TRBD2, lacks DNA for checking. This CDR3 has 15 amino acids. CDR1 and CDR2 (germline): SEHNR, FQNEAQ (reference sequence).

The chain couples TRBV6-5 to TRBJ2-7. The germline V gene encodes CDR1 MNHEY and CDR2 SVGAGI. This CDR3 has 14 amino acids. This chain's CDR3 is CASSYSAGAIEQYF.

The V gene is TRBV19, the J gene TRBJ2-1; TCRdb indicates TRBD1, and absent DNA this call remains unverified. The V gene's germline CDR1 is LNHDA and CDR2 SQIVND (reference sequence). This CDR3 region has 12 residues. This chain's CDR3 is CASAGARDEQFF.

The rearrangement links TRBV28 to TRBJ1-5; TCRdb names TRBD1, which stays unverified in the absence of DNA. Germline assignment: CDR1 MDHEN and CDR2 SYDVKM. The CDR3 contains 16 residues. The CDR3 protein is CASSSSRGRLNQPQHF.

CDR3 in amino acids: CSARQTLTGLNTEAFF. The chain joins TRBV20-1 to TRBJ1-1; TCRdb's D call, TRBD1, is unchecked because there is no DNA. Germline values: CDR1 DFQATT, CDR2 SNEGSKA (reference sequence). This CDR3 is 16 amino acids long.

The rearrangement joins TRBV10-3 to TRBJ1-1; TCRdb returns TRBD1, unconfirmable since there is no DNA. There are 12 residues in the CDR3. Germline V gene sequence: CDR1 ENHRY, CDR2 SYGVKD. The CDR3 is CATGGGNTEAFF.

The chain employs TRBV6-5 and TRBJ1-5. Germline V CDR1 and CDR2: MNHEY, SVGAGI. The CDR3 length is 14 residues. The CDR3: CASSYAHSNQPQHF.